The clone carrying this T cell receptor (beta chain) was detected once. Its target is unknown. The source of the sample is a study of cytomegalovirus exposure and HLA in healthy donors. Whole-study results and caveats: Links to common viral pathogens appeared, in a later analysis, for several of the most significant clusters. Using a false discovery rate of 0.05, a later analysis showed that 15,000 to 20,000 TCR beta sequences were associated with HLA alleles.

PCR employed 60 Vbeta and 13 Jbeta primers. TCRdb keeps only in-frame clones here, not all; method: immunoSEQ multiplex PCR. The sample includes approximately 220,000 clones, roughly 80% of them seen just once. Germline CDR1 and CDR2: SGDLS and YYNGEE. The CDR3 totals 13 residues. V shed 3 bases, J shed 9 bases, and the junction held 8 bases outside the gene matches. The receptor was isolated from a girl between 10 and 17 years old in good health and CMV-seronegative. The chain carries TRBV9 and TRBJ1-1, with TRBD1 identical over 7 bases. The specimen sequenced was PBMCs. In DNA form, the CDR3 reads TGTGCCAGCAGCGAGGTCCCGGGACAGCAAGCTTTCTTT. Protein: CASSEVPGQQAFF. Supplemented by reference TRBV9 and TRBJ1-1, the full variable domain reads DSGVTQTPKHLITATGQRVTLRCSPRSGDLSVYWYQQSLDQGLQFLIQYYNGEERAKGNILERFSAQQFPDLHSELNLSSLELGDSALYFCASSEVPGQQAFFGQGTRLTVV.